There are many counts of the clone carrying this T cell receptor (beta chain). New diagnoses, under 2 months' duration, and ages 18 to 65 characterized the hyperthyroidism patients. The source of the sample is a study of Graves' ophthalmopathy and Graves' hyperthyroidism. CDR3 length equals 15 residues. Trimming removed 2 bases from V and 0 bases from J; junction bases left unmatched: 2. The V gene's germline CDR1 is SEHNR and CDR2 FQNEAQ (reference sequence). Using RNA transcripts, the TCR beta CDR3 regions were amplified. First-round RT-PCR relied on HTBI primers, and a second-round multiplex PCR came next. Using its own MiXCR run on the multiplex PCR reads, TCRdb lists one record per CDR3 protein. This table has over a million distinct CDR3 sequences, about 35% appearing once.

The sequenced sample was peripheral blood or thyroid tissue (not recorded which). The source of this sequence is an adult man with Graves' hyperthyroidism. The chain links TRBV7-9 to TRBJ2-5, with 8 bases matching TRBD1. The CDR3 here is CASSLRTGNQETQYF. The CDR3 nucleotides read TGTGCCAGCAGCTTACGGACAGGGAACCAAGAGACCCAGTACTTC.